Below are 16 T cell receptor beta chains sequenced from a single sample in a study of cytomegalovirus exposure and HLA in healthy donors. The PCR employed 60 Vbeta primers together with 13 Jbeta primers. Libraries were prepared by immunoSEQ multiplex PCR; TCRdb keeps only in-frame clonotypes and omits some of them. The sample lists 90,000 to 140,000 clones, more than 60% occurring once. The sample taken for sequencing was PBMCs. The receptor set was obtained from a woman in her thirties or forties in good health and CMV-seropositive.

The chain uses TRBV4-1 and TRBJ2-3, with 11 positions matching TRBD2. CDR1 and CDR2 (germline): MGHRA, YSYEKL. The CDR3 contains 17 residues. With 1 base clipped from V and 2 bases from J, the junction kept 5 bases outside the gene matches. The CDR3 sequence is CASSQGSTSGITDTQYF. The CDR3 DNA is TGCGCCAGCAGCCAAGGTTCGACTAGCGGGATCACAGATACGCAGTATTTT.

The genes are TRBV7-6 and TRBJ2-3; 7 nucleotides align to TRBD1. This CDR3 region has 16 residues. V lost 3 bases to trimming and J lost 1 base; unmatched junction nucleotides: 7. Germline V gene sequence: CDR1 SGHVS, CDR2 FNYEAQ. CDR3 loop: CASSFSGGRGTDTQYF. The DNA of the CDR3 is TGTGCCAGCAGCTTTTCAGGGGGTAGAGGCACAGATACGCAGTATTTT. The full variable domain, in which reference TRBV7-6 and TRBJ2-3 provide the parts outside the CDR3, is GAGVSQSPRYKVTKRGQDVALRCDPISGHVSLYWYRQALGQGPEFLTYFNYEAQQDKSGLPNDRFSAERPEGSISTLTIQRTEQRDSAMYRCASSFSGGRGTDTQYFGPGTRLTVL.

DNA of the CDR3: TGTGCCAGCAGTGAAGAGATTGTAACTAGCGGTATAGGGAATGAGCAGTTCTTC. It specifies CASSEEIVTSGIGNEQFF. The chain carries TRBV6-1 and TRBJ2-1; 8 bases map to TRBD2. This CDR3 comprises 18 residues. With 1 base clipped from V and 7 bases from J, the junction kept 15 bases outside the gene matches. Per the germline V gene, CDR1 is MNHNS and CDR2 is SASEGT.

The chain links TRBV11-2 to TRBJ2-7, with 7 bases aligning to TRBD1. CDR3 size: 13 residues. V lost 5 bases to trimming and J lost 3 bases; unmatched junction nucleotides: 4. Germline V lookup: CDR1 SGHAT, CDR2 FQNNGV. The CDR3 reads CASSPGTDYEQYF. CDR3 nucleotide sequence: TGTGCCAGCAGCCCAGGGACAGACTACGAGCAGTACTTC.

The chain joins TRBV4-1 to TRBJ1-1; TRBD1 matches at 9 bases. From germline, CDR1 is MGHRA and CDR2 YSYEKL. CDR3 length: 15 amino acids. The junction had 12 bases not matched to a gene; V was cut back by 2 bases and J by 11 bases. CDR3 residues: CASSQRRDRDGDAFF. CDR3 in DNA: TGCGCCAGCAGCCAACGACGGGACAGGGACGGGGACGCTTTCTTT.

This chain uses TRBV7-3 with TRBJ2-7, with 9 bases aligning to TRBD2. Per germline, CDR1 SGHTA and CDR2 FQGTGA. J gave up 7 bases and V 2 bases, and 6 bases lay outside the gene matches. The CDR3 extends over 14 amino acids. CDR3 amino acids: CASSLGGGASEQYF. The CDR3, as DNA: TGTGCCAGCAGCTTAGGCGGGGGGGCGAGTGAGCAGTACTTC.

This clone appeared once. The rearrangement links TRBV7-6 to TRBJ2-1; D may be TRBD1 (6 bases). The CDR3 extends over 13 amino acids. V gave up 5 bases and J gave up 6 bases, with 11 bases separating them. Germline lookup yields CDR1 SGHVS and CDR2 FNYEAQ. CDR3 protein: CASSRRTVNEQFF. The CDR3 bases are TGTGCCAGCAGCCGACGGACAGTCAATGAGCAGTTCTTC.

The sample holds a few counts of this clone. Other DNA sequences in the sample encode the same CDR3. The chain has TRBV27 and TRBJ2-1, with 7 bases aligning to TRBD2. This CDR3 is 16 amino acids long. Looked up from germline, CDR1 is MNHEY and CDR2 is SMNVEV (reference sequence). V lost 3 bases and J lost 6; bases outside the gene matches: 11. The CDR3 loop is CASSFPTSGGGNEQFF. Written as DNA, the CDR3 is TGTGCCAGCAGTTTCCCCACCTCGGGGGGAGGCAATGAGCAGTTCTTC.

The chain employs TRBV19 and TRBJ1-1, with D unclear. Germline CDR1 is LNHDA and CDR2 is SQIVND (reference sequence). The CDR3 sequence is 14 residues long. The ends were cut back, 2 bases at V and 5 bases at J, with 12 bases in the middle. For the CDR3, the DNA is TGTGCCAGTAGTATAAGAGGGAGAGGGACTGAAGCTTTCTTT. It codes for CASSIRGRGTEAFF.

The chain links TRBV10-3 to TRBJ2-3; D gene uncertain. Germline assignment: CDR1 ENHRY and CDR2 SYGVKD. The CDR3 covers 12 residues. Trimming cost V 3 bases and J 4 bases, with 5 bases left between them. The CDR3 DNA reads as TGTGCCATCAGTGACCTACCAGATACGCAGTATTTT. This codes for CAISDLPDTQYF.

This rearrangement joins TRBV28 to TRBJ2-7; D ambiguous. Trimming pared 1 base from V and 0 bases from J, leaving 10 bases between. The CDR3 is made up of 15 amino acids. The germline gives CDR1 MDHEN, CDR2 SYDVKM. This chain's CDR3 is CASSLSSQFSYEQYF. The CDR3 DNA follows: TGTGCCAGCAGTTTATCGTCCCAGTTCTCCTACGAGCAGTACTTC. Drawing the rest from reference TRBV28 and TRBJ2-7, the complete variable domain is DVKVTQSSRYLVKRTGEKVFLECVQDMDHENMFWYRQDPGLGLRLIYFSYDVKMKEKGDIPEGYSVSREKKERFSLILESASTNQTSMYLCASSLSSQFSYEQYFGPGTRLTVT.

The rearrangement uses TRBV10-3 and TRBJ1-2; 7 nucleotides line up with TRBD1. J gave up 4 bases and V 0 bases, and 8 bases lay outside the gene matches. Germline values: CDR1 ENHRY, CDR2 SYGVKD. The CDR3 contains 16 residues. Here the CDR3 reads CAISESWQGVVYGYTF. CDR3 sequence (DNA): TGTGCCATCAGTGAGTCTTGGCAGGGGGTGGTCTATGGCTACACCTTC.

The V and J genes are TRBV5-6 and TRBJ1-5; 7 nucleotides line up with TRBD1. V was clipped by 4 bases and J by 5 bases; unmatched bases: 6. The CDR3 covers 14 residues. Per germline, CDR1 SGHDT and CDR2 YYEEEE. The CDR3 DNA is TGTGCCAGCAGCCCGGGACAGATCTATCAGCCCCAGCATTTT. This encodes CASSPGQIYQPQHF.

J is TRBJ2-1 and V is TRBV11-2; D not resolved. This CDR3 has 14 amino acids. Germline V gives CDR1 SGHAT, CDR2 FQNNGV. Trimming took off 4 bases at V and 0 bases at J, with 7 bases between the two ends. CDR3 loop: CASSYSSSYNEQFF. The DNA of the CDR3 is TGTGCCAGCAGCTATAGTAGCTCCTACAATGAGCAGTTCTTC.

The chain has TRBV28 and TRBJ1-5; D possibly corresponds to TRBD1 (6 bases). The V end lost 3 bases, the J end lost 3 bases, and 15 bases lay between the germline ends. The CDR3 is made up of 16 amino acids. In germline, CDR1 is MDHEN, CDR2 SYDVKM. Written as DNA, the CDR3 is TGTGCCAGCAGTTTTTTGGACAGAGCTAACAATCAGCCCCAGCATTTT. Translation: CASSFLDRANNQPQHF.

This rearrangement joins TRBV7-2 to TRBJ2-4; possibly TRBD1 for D (5 bases). The CDR3 has 15 amino acids. Trimming stripped 0 bases from V and 0 bases from J, with 6 bases between. From germline, CDR1 is SGHTA and CDR2 FQGNSA. The CDR3 region is CASSLAGVAKNIQYF. CDR3 DNA sequence: TGTGCCAGCAGCTTAGCAGGGGTAGCCAAAAACATTCAGTACTTC. The whole variable domain, filled in from reference TRBV7-2 and TRBJ2-4, reads GAGVSQSPSNKVTEKGKDVELRCDPISGHTALYWYRQSLGQGLEFLIYFQGNSAPDKSGLPSDRFSAERTGGSVSTLTIQRTQQEDSAVYLCASSLAGVAKNIQYFGAGTRLSVL.